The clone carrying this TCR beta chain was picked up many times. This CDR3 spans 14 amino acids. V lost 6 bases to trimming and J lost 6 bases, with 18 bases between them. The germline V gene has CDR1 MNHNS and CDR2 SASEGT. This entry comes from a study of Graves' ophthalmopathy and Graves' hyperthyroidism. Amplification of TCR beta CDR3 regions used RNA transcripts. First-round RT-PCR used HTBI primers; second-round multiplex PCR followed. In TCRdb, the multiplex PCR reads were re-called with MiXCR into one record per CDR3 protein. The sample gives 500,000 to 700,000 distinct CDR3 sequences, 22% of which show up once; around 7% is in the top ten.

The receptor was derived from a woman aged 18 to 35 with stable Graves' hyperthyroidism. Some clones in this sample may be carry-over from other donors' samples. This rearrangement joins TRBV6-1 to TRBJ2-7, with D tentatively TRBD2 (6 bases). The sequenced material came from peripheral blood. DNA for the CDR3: TGTGCCAGCAGCCCGGCCGGGAGTAGGGGCGAGCAGTACTTC. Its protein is CASSPAGSRGEQYF.